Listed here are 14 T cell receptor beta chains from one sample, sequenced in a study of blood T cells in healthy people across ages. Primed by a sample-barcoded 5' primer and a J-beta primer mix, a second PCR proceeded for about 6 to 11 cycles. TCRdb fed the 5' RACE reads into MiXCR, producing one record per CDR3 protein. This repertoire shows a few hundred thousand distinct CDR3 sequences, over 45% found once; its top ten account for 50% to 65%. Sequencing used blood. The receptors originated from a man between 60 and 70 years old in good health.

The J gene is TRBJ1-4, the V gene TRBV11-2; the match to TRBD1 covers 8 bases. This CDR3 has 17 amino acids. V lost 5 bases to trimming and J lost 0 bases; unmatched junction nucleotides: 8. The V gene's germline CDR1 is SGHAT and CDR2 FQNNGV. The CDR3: CASSPGGREATNEKLFF. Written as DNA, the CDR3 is TGTGCCAGCAGCCCAGGGGGCAGGGAGGCAACTAATGAAAAACTGTTTTTT.

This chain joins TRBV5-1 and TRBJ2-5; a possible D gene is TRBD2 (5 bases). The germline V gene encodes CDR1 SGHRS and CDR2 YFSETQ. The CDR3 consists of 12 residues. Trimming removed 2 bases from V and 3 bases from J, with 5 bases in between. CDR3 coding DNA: TGCGCCAGCAGCTTTAGCGAAGAGACCCAGTACTTC. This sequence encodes CASSFSEETQYF.

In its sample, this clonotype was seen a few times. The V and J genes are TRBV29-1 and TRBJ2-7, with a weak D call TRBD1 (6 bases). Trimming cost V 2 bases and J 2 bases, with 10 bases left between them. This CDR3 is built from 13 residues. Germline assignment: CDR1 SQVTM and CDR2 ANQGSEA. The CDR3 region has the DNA TGCAGCGTTGAACAGGGGCATACCTACGAGCAGTACTTC. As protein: CSVEQGHTYEQYF.

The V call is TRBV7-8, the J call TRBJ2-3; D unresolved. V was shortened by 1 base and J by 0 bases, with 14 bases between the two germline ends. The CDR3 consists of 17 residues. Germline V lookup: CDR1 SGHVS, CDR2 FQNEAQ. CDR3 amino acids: CASSLVFGLLSTDTQYF. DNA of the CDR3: TGTGCCAGCAGCTTAGTTTTCGGGCTCCTCAGCACAGATACGCAGTATTTT.

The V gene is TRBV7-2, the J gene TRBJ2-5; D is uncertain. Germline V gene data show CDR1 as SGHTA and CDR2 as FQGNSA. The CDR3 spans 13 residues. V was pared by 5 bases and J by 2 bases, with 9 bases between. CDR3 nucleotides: TGTGCCAGCAGCGTAGAGCTTCAAGAGACCCAGTACTTC. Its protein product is CASSVELQETQYF.

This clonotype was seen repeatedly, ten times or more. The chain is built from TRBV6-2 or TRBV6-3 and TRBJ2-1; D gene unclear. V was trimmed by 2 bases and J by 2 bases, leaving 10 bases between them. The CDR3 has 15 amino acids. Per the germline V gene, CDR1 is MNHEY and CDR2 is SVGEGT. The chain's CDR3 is CASSYGLGTYNEQFF. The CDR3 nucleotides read TGTGCCAGCAGTTACGGGTTGGGGACCTACAATGAGCAGTTCTTC.

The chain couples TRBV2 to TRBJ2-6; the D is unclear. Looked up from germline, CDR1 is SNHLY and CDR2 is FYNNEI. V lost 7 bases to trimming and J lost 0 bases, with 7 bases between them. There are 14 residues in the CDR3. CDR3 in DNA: TGTGCCAGCAATCCCCGCTCTGGGGCCAACGTCCTGACTTTC. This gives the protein CASNPRSGANVLTF.

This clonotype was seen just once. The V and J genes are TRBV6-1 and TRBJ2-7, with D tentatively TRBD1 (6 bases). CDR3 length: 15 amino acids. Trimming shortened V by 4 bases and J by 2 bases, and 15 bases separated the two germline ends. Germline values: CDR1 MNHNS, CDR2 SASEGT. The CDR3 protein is CASSGGRGLPYEQYF. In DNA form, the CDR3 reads TGTGCCAGCAGTGGAGGCAGGGGTCTCCCCTACGAGCAGTACTTC.

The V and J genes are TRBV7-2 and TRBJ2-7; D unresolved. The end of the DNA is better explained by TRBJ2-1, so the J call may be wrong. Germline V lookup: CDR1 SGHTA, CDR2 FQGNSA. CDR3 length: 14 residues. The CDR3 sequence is CASSLGVNSYEQFF. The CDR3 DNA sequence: TGTGCCAGCAGCTTAGGGGTCAACTCCTACGAGCAGTTCTTC.

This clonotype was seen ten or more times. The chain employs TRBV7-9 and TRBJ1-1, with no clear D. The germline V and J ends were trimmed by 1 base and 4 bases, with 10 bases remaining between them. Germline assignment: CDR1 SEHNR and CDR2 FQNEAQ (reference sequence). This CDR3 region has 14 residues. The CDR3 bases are TGTGCCAGCAGCTTAGGACCCCAAGGCACTGAAGCTTTCTTT. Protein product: CASSLGPQGTEAFF.

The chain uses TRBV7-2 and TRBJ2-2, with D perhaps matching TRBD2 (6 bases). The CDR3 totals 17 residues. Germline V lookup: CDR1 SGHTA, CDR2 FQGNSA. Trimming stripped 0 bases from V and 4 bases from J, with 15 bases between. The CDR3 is CASSLAPPGLSTGELFF. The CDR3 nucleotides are TGTGCCAGCAGCTTAGCCCCACCGGGACTTTCCACCGGGGAGCTGTTTTTT.

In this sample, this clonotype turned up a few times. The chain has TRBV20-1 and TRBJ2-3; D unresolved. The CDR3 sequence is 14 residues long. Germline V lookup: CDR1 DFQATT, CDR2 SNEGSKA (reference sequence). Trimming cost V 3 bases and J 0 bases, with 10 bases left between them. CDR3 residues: CSASSWISTDTQYF. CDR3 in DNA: TGCAGTGCTAGTTCATGGATTAGCACAGATACGCAGTATTTT.

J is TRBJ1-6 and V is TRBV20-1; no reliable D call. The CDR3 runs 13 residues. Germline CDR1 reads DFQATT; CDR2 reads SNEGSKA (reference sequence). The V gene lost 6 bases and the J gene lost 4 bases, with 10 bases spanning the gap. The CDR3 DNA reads TGCAGTGCAATTGCGGCATATAATTCACCCCTCCACTTT. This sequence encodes CSAIAAYNSPLHF.

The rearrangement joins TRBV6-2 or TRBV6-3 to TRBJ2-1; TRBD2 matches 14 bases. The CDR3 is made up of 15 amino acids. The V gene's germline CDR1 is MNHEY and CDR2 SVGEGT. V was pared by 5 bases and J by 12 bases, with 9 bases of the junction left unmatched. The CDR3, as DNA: TGTGCCAGCAGTCCGACTAGCGGGAGGGCCTCCGGGCAGTTCTTC. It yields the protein CASSPTSGRASGQFF.